Below are 8 T cell receptor beta chains sequenced from a single sample in a study of shared clonotypes between healthy human individuals. The repertoire was sequenced with immunoSEQ multiplex PCR; TCRdb's copy has only in-frame clones and lacks some. This sample carries around 1,000,000 clones, around 77% of them seen once, and the ten largest clones take 0.7% to 0.95%. Sequencing was carried out using memory CD4+ T cells from PBMCs. Subset denoted: CD45RA-negative fraction. All receptors come from a man in his late teens or twenties in good health. Some clones in this sample may be carry-over from other donors' samples.

The chain recombines TRBV6-5 with TRBJ2-3; perhaps TRBD1 as D (5 bases). The CDR3 is 13 amino acids. From germline, CDR1 is MNHEY and CDR2 SVGAGI. The V end lost 7 bases, the J end lost 2 bases, and 10 bases lay between the germline ends. The CDR3 sequence: CASNQGHTDTQYF. The DNA of the CDR3 is TGTGCCAGCAATCAAGGACACACAGATACGCAGTATTTT.

V gene TRBV7-2 combines with J gene TRBJ1-2; 7 nucleotides line up with TRBD1. The germline V gene has CDR1 SGHTA and CDR2 FQGNSA. The V and J ends lost 5 bases and 6 bases, in that order; junction bases with no gene match: 3. The CDR3 length is 12 residues. CDR3 loop: CASSVQGNGYTF. The CDR3 nucleotides are TGTGCCAGCAGCGTACAGGGGAATGGCTACACCTTC.

CDR3 bases: TGTGCCAGCAGCTTAGGGTCCCCCACTGAAGCTTTCTTT. Its translation: CASSLGSPTEAFF. The V call is TRBV11-1, the J call TRBJ1-1; no definite D call. This CDR3 comprises 13 residues. The germline V gene has CDR1 SGHAT and CDR2 FQDESV (reference sequence). V was cut by 1 base and J by 4 bases, with 7 bases left in between.

The rearrangement uses TRBV18 and TRBJ1-3; 11 bases agree with TRBD1. The J segment lost 3 bases and the V segment lost 6 bases, leaving 4 bases of the junction unmatched. The CDR3 has 15 residues. CDR1 and CDR2 (germline): KGHSH, LQKENI. This CDR3 reads CASSLDRGLGNTIYF. The CDR3 bases are TGTGCCAGCTCGCTGGACAGGGGGCTTGGAAACACCATATATTTT.

The chain couples TRBV5-1 to TRBJ2-5; D perhaps matches TRBD1 (5 bases). The CDR3 loop spans 15 amino acids. Germline CDR1 is SGHRS and CDR2 is YFSETQ. Trimming pared 1 base from V and 2 bases from J, leaving 12 bases between. The CDR3 DNA follows: TGCGCCAGCAGCTTGACCCCGGCAGGGCAAGAGACCCAGTACTTC. This gives the protein CASSLTPAGQETQYF. The full variable domain, rest sourced from reference TRBV5-1 and TRBJ2-5, is KAGVTQTPRYLIKTRGQQVTLSCSPISGHRSVSWYQQTPGQGLQFLFEYFSETQRNKGNFPGRFSGRQFSNSRSEMNVSTLELGDSALYLCASSLTPAGQETQYFGPGTRLLVL.

This clone appeared once. The chain employs TRBV18 and TRBJ2-5; 12 nucleotides agree with TRBD2. The trim removed 4 bases at V and 5 bases at J, leaving 11 bases unmatched. The germline gives CDR1 KGHSH, CDR2 LQKENI. CDR3 size: 17 residues. The DNA of the CDR3 is TGTGCCAGCTCACTCACACCTAGCGGGAGGGCCCGGGAGACCCAGTACTTC. Translated, it gives CASSLTPSGRARETQYF.

J is TRBJ1-2 and V is TRBV27; tentative D call: TRBD1 (5 bases). The germline gives CDR1 MNHEY, CDR2 SMNVEV (reference sequence). CDR3 size: 15 residues. The germline V and J ends were trimmed by 0 bases and 5 bases, with 13 bases remaining between them. DNA for the CDR3: TGTGCCAGCAGTTTATCGGGGCAGGGATTATATGGCTACACCTTC. It codes for CASSLSGQGLYGYTF.

The chain uses TRBV10-3 and TRBJ1-5; 9 nucleotides agree with TRBD1. CDR1 is ENHRY, CDR2 SYGVKD, per germline. This CDR3 contains 16 residues. The ends lost 3 bases at V and 7 bases at J; junction bases unmatched: 10. CDR3 region: CAISEGMTGGGQPQHF. The CDR3 DNA is TGTGCCATCAGTGAAGGGATGACAGGGGGGGGACAGCCCCAGCATTTT.